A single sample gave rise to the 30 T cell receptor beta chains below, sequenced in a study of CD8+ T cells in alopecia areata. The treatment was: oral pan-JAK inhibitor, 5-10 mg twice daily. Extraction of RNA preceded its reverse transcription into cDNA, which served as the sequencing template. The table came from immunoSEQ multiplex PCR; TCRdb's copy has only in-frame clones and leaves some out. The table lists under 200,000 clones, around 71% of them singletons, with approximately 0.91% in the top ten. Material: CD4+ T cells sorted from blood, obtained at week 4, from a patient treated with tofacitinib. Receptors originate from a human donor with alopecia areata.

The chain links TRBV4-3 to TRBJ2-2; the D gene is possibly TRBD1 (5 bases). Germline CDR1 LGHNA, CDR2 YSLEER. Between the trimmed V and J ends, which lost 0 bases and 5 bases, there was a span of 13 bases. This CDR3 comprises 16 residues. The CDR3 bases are TGCGCCAGCAGCCAAGATGGGAAAGGGGTAACCGGGGAGCTGTTTTTT. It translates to CASSQDGKGVTGELFF.

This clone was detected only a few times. In nucleotides, the CDR3 is TGTGCCATCAGCCGGGACAGGGTGGGGGAGCAGTACTTC. Its protein product is CAISRDRVGEQYF. The chain employs TRBV10-3 and TRBJ2-7; 9 bases agree with TRBD1. This CDR3 is built from 13 residues. In germline, CDR1 is ENHRY, CDR2 SYGVKD. V dropped 6 bases and J dropped 7; count of bases not matched to a gene: 7.

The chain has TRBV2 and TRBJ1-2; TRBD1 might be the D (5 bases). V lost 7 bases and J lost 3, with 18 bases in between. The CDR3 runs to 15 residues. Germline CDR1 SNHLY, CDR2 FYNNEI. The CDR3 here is CASTEGSGGYYGYTF. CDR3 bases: TGTGCCAGCACCGAGGGTTCGGGGGGGTACTATGGCTACACCTTC.

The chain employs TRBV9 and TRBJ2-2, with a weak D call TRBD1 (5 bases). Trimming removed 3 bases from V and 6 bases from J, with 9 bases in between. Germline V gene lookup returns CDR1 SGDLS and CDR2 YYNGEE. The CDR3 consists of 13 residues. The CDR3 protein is CASSGRVPGELFF. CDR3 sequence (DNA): TGTGCCAGCAGCGGCAGGGTTCCCGGGGAGCTGTTTTTT.

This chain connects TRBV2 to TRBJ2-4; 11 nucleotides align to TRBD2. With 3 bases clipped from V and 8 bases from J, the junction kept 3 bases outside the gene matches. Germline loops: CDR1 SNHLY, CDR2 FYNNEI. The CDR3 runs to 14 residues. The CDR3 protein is CASSDQTSGDIQYF. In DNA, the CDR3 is TGTGCCAGCAGTGACCAGACTAGCGGGGACATTCAGTACTTC.

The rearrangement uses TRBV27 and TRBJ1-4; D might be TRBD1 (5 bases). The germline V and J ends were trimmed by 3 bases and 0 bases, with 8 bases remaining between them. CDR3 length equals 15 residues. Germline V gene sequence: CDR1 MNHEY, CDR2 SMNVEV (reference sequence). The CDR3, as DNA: TGTGCCAGCAGTTTCCTGACAGCAACTAATGAAAAACTGTTTTTT. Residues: CASSFLTATNEKLFF.

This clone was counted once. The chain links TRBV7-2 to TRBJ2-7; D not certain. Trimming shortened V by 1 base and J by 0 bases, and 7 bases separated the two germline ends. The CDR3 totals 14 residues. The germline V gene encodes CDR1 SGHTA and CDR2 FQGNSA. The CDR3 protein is CASSLEGNSYEQYF. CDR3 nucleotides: TGTGCCAGCAGCTTAGAAGGGAACTCCTACGAGCAGTACTTC.

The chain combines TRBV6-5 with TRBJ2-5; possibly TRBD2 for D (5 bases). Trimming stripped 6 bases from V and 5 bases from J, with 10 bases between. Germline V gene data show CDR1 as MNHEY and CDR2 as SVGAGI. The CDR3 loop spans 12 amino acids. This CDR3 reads CASSAGWETQYF. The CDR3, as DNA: TGTGCCAGCAGCGCGGGCTGGGAGACCCAGTACTTC.

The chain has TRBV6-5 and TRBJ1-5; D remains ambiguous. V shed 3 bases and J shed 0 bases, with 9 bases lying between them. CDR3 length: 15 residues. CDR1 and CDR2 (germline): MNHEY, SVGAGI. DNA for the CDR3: TGTGCCAGCAGTTATAACAGTTATAGCAATCAGCCCCAGCATTTT. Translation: CASSYNSYSNQPQHF.

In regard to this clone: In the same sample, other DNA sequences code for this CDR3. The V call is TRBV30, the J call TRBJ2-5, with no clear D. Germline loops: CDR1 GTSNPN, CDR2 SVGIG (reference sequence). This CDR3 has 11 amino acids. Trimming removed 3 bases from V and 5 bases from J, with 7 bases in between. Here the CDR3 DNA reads TGTGCCTGGAGCCCCGGTGAGACCCAGTACTTC. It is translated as CAWSPGETQYF.

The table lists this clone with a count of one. As DNA, the CDR3 is TGCGCCAGCAGCTTGGAGGCTAACCCAGATACGCAGTATTTT. Amino acids: CASSLEANPDTQYF. The rearrangement joins TRBV5-1 to TRBJ2-3; D gene unclear. From germline, CDR1 is SGHRS and CDR2 YFSETQ. The V and J ends lost 0 bases and 4 bases respectively, with 9 bases between them. CDR3 length: 14 residues.

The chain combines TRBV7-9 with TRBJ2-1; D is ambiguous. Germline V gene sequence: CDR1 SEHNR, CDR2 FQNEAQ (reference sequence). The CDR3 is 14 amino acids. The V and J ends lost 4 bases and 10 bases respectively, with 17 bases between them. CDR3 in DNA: TGTGCCAGCAGCTCCCCCAGGCGAGTGTACGAGCAGTTCTTC. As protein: CASSSPRRVYEQFF.

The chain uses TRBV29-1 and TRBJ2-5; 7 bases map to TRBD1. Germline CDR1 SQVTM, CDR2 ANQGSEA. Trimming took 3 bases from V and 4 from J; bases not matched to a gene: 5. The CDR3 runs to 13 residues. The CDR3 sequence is CSVDYRQGETQYF. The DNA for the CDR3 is TGCAGCGTTGATTACAGACAGGGAGAGACCCAGTACTTC.

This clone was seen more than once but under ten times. CDR3 amino acids: CAWSVQDHTEAFF. The CDR3 DNA follows: TGTGCCTGGAGTGTACAGGATCACACTGAAGCTTTCTTT. The genes are TRBV30 and TRBJ1-1, with D perhaps matching TRBD1 (5 bases). Trimming stripped 0 bases from V and 3 bases from J, with 8 bases between. This CDR3 is built from 13 residues. Germline CDR1 GTSNPN, CDR2 SVGIG (reference sequence).

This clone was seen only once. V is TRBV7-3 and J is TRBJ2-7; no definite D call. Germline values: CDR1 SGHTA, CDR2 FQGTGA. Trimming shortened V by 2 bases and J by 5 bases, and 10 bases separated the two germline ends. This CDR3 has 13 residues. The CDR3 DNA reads TGTGCCAGCAGCTTAGCCGGGTCCCACGAGCAGTACTTC. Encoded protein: CASSLAGSHEQYF.

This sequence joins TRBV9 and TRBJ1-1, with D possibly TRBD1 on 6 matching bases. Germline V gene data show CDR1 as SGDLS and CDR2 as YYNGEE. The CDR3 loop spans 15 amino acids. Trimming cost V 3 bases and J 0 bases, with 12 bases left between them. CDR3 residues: CASSGHRTVNTEAFF. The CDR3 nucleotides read TGTGCCAGCAGCGGCCACCGGACAGTGAACACTGAAGCTTTCTTT.

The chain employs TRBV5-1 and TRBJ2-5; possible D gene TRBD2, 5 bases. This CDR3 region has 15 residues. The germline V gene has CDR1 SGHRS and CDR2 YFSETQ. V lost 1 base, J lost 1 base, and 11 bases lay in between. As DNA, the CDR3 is TGCGCCAGCAGCTTGTTAGAGGGTAGCCAAGAGACCCAGTACTTC. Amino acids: CASSLLEGSQETQYF.

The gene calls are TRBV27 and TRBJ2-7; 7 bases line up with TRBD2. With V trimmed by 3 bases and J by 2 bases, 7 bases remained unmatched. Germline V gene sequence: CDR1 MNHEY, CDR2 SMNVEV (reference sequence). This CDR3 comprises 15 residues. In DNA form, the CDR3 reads TGTGCCAGCAGTTTCGGGGGGTCTAGCCCCTACGAGCAGTACTTC. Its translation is CASSFGGSSPYEQYF.

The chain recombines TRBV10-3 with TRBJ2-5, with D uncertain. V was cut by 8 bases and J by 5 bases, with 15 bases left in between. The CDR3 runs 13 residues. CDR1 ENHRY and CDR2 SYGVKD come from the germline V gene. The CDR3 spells CAIAGPLGETQYF. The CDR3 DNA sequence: TGTGCCATCGCCGGACCCCTCGGGGAGACCCAGTACTTC.

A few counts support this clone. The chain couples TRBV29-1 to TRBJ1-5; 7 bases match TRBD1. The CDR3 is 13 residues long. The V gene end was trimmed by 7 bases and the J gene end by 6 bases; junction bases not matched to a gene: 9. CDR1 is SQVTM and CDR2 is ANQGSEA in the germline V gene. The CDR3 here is CSAGTAGGQPQHF. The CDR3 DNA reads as TGCAGCGCTGGGACAGCCGGCGGTCAGCCCCAGCATTTT.

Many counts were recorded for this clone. The CDR3 loop reads CASSQGTRGGRWTGELFF. The CDR3, as DNA: TGCGCCAGCAGCCAAGGAACCCGGGGGGGCCGATGGACCGGGGAGCTGTTTTTT. This chain connects TRBV4-1 to TRBJ2-2; 8 bases agree with TRBD2. The germline CDR1 and CDR2 sequences are MGHRA and YSYEKL. This CDR3 contains 18 residues. Losses at the gene ends were 1 base for V and 5 bases for J; bases not matched to a gene: 12.

CDR3 DNA: TGTGCCAGCAGCTTTTCCACTGGGGCCAACGTCCTGACTTTC. It is translated as CASSFSTGANVLTF. This rearrangement joins TRBV5-6 to TRBJ2-6; no clear D. Germline CDR1 is SGHDT and CDR2 is YYEEEE. This CDR3 is 14 amino acids long. Between the trimmed V and J ends, which lost 2 bases and 2 bases, there was a span of 5 bases.

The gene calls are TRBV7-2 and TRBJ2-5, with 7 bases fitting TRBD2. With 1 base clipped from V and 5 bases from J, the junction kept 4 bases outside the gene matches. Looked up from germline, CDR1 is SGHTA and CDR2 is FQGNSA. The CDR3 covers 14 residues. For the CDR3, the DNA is TGTGCCAGCAGCTTAGGTGGTAGCGGGGAGACCCAGTACTTC. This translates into CASSLGGSGETQYF.

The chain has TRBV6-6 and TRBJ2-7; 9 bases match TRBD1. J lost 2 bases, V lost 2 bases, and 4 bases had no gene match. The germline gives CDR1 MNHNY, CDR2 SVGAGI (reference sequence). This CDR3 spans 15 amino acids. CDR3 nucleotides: TGTGCCAGCAGTTACGATGGGACAGGGACCTACGAGCAGTACTTC. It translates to CASSYDGTGTYEQYF.

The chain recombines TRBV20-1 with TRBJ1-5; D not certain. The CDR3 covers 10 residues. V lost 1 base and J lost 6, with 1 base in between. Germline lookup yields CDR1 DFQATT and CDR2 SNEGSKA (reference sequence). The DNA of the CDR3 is TGCAGTGCTAGAGGTCAGCCCCAGCATTTT. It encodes CSARGQPQHF.

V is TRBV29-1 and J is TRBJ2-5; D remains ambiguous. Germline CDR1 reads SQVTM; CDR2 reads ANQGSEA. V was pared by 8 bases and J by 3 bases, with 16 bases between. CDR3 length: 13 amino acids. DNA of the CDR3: TGCAGCTTCGGGCATAAACCCGAAGAGACCCAGTACTTC. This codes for CSFGHKPEETQYF.

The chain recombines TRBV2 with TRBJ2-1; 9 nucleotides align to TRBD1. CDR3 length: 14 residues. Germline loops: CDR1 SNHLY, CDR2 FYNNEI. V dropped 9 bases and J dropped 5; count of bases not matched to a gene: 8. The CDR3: CARNDRGKDNEQFF. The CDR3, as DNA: TGTGCCAGAAACGACAGGGGGAAAGACAATGAGCAGTTCTTC.

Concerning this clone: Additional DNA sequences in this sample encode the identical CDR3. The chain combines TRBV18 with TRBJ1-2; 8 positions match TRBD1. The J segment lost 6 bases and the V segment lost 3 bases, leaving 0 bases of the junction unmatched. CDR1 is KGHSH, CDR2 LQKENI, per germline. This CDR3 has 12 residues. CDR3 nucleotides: TGTGCCAGCTCACCGGACAGGGATGGCTACACCTTC. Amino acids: CASSPDRDGYTF.

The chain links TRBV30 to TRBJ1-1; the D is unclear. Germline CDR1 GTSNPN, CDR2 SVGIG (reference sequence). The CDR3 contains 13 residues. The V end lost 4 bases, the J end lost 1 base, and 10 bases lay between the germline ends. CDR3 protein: CAWTQTANTEAFF. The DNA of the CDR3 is TGTGCCTGGACCCAGACGGCGAACACTGAAGCTTTCTTT.

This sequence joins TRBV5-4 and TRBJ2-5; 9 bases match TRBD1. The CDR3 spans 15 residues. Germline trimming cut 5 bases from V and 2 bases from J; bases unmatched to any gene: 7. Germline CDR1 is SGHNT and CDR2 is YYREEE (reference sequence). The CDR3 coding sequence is TGTGCCAGCAGTCGGGGACAGGGAGGGCAAGAGACCCAGTACTTC. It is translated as CASSRGQGGQETQYF.